These 8 T cell receptor beta chains originate from one sample sequenced in a study of CD8 T cells in ankylosing spondylitis. TCRdb reprocessed the 5' RACE reads with MiXCR, giving one entry per CDR3 protein. This sample carries about 88,000 distinct CDR3 sequences, around 26% of them seen once, and the ten largest clones take 45% to 65%. Sequencing input: blood, either unsorted or a sorted T cell fraction (not recorded which). The receptor source for this set is a male donor with ankylosing spondylitis or in good health (not recorded which).

A few counts support this clonotype. The chain joins TRBV20-1 to TRBJ2-7, with 10 bases matching TRBD2. The CDR3 length is 14 residues. Germline V gene sequence: CDR1 DFQATT, CDR2 SNEGSKA (reference sequence). V trimming: 6 bases; J trimming: 0 bases; junction bases outside the gene matches: 5. The CDR3 nucleotides are TGCAGTGCGGGTACTAGCGGGATCTCCTACGAGCAGTACTTC. Encoded protein: CSAGTSGISYEQYF.

This chain connects TRBV5-1 to TRBJ2-2; D uncertain. V was shortened by 2 bases and J by 8 bases, with 16 bases between the two germline ends. CDR3 length: 15 amino acids. Germline V gene data show CDR1 as SGHRS and CDR2 as YFSETQ. CDR3 DNA: TGCGCCAGCAGCTTCACTTTCTCTAGAAATGGGGAGCTGTTTTTT. Translated, it gives CASSFTFSRNGELFF.

This chain connects TRBV14 to TRBJ1-1; D is possibly TRBD1 (6 bases). From germline, CDR1 is SGHDN and CDR2 FVKESK. The V end lost 5 bases, the J end lost 5 bases, and 18 bases lay between the germline ends. The CDR3 contains 15 residues. In nucleotides, the CDR3 is TGTGCCAGCAGCTACGTCGGGGGCGGGATAACTGAAGCTTTCTTT. Its translation: CASSYVGGGITEAFF. The variable domain in full, with the rest retrieved from reference TRBV14 and TRBJ1-1, is EAGVTQFPSHSVIEKGQTVTLRCDPISGHDNLYWYRRVMGKEIKFLLHFVKESKQDESGMPNNRFLAERTGGTYSTLKVQPAELEDSGVYFCASSYVGGGITEAFFGQGTRLTVV.

Worth noting for this clonotype: Relative to the germline gene, one junction end is altered; a read error may explain this. The chain recombines TRBV11-2 with TRBJ1-6; possibly TRBD1 for D (5 bases). This CDR3 is 14 amino acids long. Germline lookup yields CDR1 SGHAT and CDR2 FQNNGV. CDR3 in amino acids: CASSFPGDNSPLHF. The CDR3, as DNA: TGTGCCAGCAGCTTTCCGGGGGATAATTCACCCCTCCACTTC.

This clonotype showed up just a few times. V gene TRBV10-2 combines with J gene TRBJ2-1; D not resolved. V lost 3 bases and J lost 0, with 12 bases in between. Germline-derived CDR1 and CDR2 are WSHSY and SAAADI. CDR3 length equals 16 residues. CDR3 loop: CASSEQSGSSYNEQFF. CDR3 in DNA: TGCGCCAGCAGTGAACAAAGTGGGTCCTCCTACAATGAGCAGTTCTTC.

This chain joins TRBV10-3 and TRBJ2-2; TRBD1 matches at 8 bases. The CDR3 has 15 residues. Germline V gene sequence: CDR1 ENHRY, CDR2 SYGVKD. J was trimmed by 4 bases and V by 6 bases; bases with no gene match: 7. The CDR3 is CAIRGQEKFTGELFF. As DNA, the CDR3 is TGTGCCATCAGGGGACAGGAAAAATTCACCGGGGAGCTGTTTTTT.

This chain connects TRBV7-3 to TRBJ2-1, with unresolved D. The germline V gene encodes CDR1 SGHTA and CDR2 FQGTGA. V gave up 7 bases and J gave up 3 bases, with 19 bases separating them. The CDR3 contains 16 residues. The CDR3 coding sequence is TGTGCCAGCACCCTCCGGGCGGTCTTTCACTACAATGAGCAGTTCTTC. Protein sequence: CASTLRAVFHYNEQFF.

The chain is built from TRBV3-1 and TRBJ2-1, with D possibly TRBD2 on 6 matching bases. Trimming stripped 1 base from V and 0 bases from J, with 10 bases between. CDR1 is LGHDT and CDR2 is YNNKEL in the germline V gene (reference sequence). The CDR3 contains 16 residues. The CDR3 spells CASSQGFSGSYNEQFF. CDR3 nucleotide sequence: TGTGCCAGCAGCCAAGGTTTTAGCGGCTCCTACAATGAGCAGTTCTTC.